These 15 T cell receptor beta chains share one sample of origin, sequenced in a study of response to subunit inactivated influenza vaccine. MiXCR, run by TCRdb on the RT-PCR reads, gives a single entry per CDR3 protein. The sample carries more than 700,000 distinct CDR3 sequences, approximately 22% recorded once. This sample comprised PBMCs from blood, obtained roughly 5 days after vaccination. The receptors originated from a man aged 50-60 years who received an inactivated influenza vaccine.

The chain joins TRBV3-1 to TRBJ2-7; 10 bases agree with TRBD2. Germline-derived CDR1 and CDR2 are LGHDT and YNNKEL (reference sequence). The CDR3 runs 13 residues. V dropped 1 base and J dropped 7; count of bases not matched to a gene: 1. The CDR3 bases are TGTGCCAGCAGCCAAGTGACTAGCGGGGAGCAGTACTTC. Protein sequence: CASSQVTSGEQYF.

This rearrangement joins TRBV20-1 to TRBJ2-7; 8 nucleotides line up with TRBD1. The V segment lost 6 bases and the J segment 5 bases; nucleotides outside the gene matches: 9. The CDR3 extends over 13 amino acids. Per germline, CDR1 DFQATT and CDR2 SNEGSKA (reference sequence). DNA of the CDR3: TGCAGTGCCGCAGGGGGCAGTATGAACGAGCAGTACTTC. It specifies CSAAGGSMNEQYF.

This clonotype was counted at least ten times. V gene TRBV11-2 combines with J gene TRBJ1-3; D is possibly TRBD1 (6 bases). Germline CDR1 and CDR2: SGHAT and FQNNGV. Trimming stripped 5 bases from V and 8 bases from J, with 16 bases between. The CDR3 runs to 14 residues. The CDR3 region has the DNA TGTGCCAGCAGCGCGCAGGGGACGGTGGACACCATATATTTT. Its translation: CASSAQGTVDTIYF.

A few counts support this clonotype. The V gene is TRBV25-1, the J gene TRBJ1-2; 7 nucleotides match TRBD1. The trim removed 1 base at V and 13 bases at J, leaving 12 bases unmatched. CDR3 length: 14 amino acids. Germline V gives CDR1 MGHDK, CDR2 SYGVNS. In DNA, the CDR3 is TGTGCCAGCAGTGAATCAGGGACAGTCGTCGGTCTCACCTTC. The encoded protein is CASSESGTVVGLTF.

V usage is TRBV7-9 and J usage is TRBJ1-3; D is uncertain. The CDR3 covers 16 residues. CDR1 SEHNR and CDR2 FQNEAQ come from the germline V gene (reference sequence). V shed 0 bases and J shed 0 bases, with 9 bases lying between them. For the CDR3, the DNA is TGTGCCAGCAGCTTAGCTAACGGGATCTCTGGAAACACCATATATTTT. Its protein is CASSLANGISGNTIYF.

V and J are TRBV28 and TRBJ2-1; D may correspond to TRBD1 or TRBD2 (6 bases each). V shed 5 bases and J shed 1 base, with 15 bases lying between them. This CDR3 spans 16 amino acids. The germline V gene encodes CDR1 MDHEN and CDR2 SYDVKM. The CDR3 is CASSVPGAGSYNEQFF. The CDR3 DNA reads TGTGCCAGCAGTGTCCCGGGGGCGGGTTCCTACAATGAGCAGTTCTTC. The variable domain in full, with the rest retrieved from reference TRBV28 and TRBJ2-1, is DVKVTQSSRYLVKRTGEKVFLECVQDMDHENMFWYRQDPGLGLRLIYFSYDVKMKEKGDIPEGYSVSREKKERFSLILESASTNQTSMYLCASSVPGAGSYNEQFFGPGTRLTVL.

The chain uses TRBV6-2 or TRBV6-3 and TRBJ2-1; 8 nucleotides align to TRBD1. The junction had 12 bases not matched to a gene; V was cut back by 7 bases and J by 10 bases. CDR3 size: 14 residues. Looked up from germline, CDR1 is MNHEY and CDR2 is SVGEGT. CDR3 loop: CASTKLGNRGEQFF. CDR3 nucleotides: TGTGCCAGCACCAAGTTGGGAAACAGGGGGGAGCAGTTCTTC.

The chain is built from TRBV7-2 and TRBJ2-3; perhaps TRBD2 as D (6 bases). This CDR3 has 17 residues. The V gene's germline CDR1 is SGHTA and CDR2 FQGNSA. V lost 4 bases to trimming and J lost 7 bases, with 24 bases between them. CDR3 residues: CASSSTPAGTSMNTQYF. CDR3 DNA sequence: TGTGCCAGCAGCTCCACCCCGGCGGGGACCTCGATGAATACGCAGTATTTT.

This clonotype has just a few counts. This chain uses TRBV20-1 with TRBJ2-3; TRBD2 agrees at 11 bases. The CDR3 covers 17 residues. V lost 6 bases and J lost 8; bases outside the gene matches: 19. CDR1 is DFQATT, CDR2 SNEGSKA, per germline (reference sequence). CDR3 region: CSANRGGILAGDRTQYF. CDR3 nucleotides: TGCAGTGCAAATAGGGGGGGAATACTAGCGGGAGATCGTACGCAGTATTTT.

This clonotype has only a few counts. The V call is TRBV20-1, the J call TRBJ2-1; 7 bases are shared with TRBD2. CDR1 and CDR2 (germline): DFQATT, SNEGSKA (reference sequence). Trimming cost V 3 bases and J 7 bases; bases outside gene matches: 9. The CDR3 covers 14 residues. The CDR3 here is CSASLAGVRNEQFF. The CDR3 DNA reads TGCAGTGCTAGCTTGGCGGGAGTTCGGAATGAGCAGTTCTTC.

The chain is built from TRBV24-1 and TRBJ2-3; a weak D match, TRBD1 (6 bases). The J call may not be correct, given that the DNA end is closer to TRBJ1-5. The CDR3 has 13 amino acids. Germline CDR1 is KGHDR and CDR2 is SFDVKD. The CDR3, as DNA: TGTGCCACCAGTCGCGGGGGGGCAGGTACGCAGCATTTT. It translates to CATSRGGAGTQHF.

The gene calls are TRBV6-5 and TRBJ2-7; TRBD1 matches at 7 bases. J gave up 0 bases and V 4 bases, and 9 bases lay outside the gene matches. This CDR3 contains 16 residues. The germline V gene has CDR1 MNHEY and CDR2 SVGAGI. The CDR3 sequence is CASSLTAGDSSYEQYF. CDR3 coding DNA: TGTGCCAGCAGTTTGACGGCAGGGGACAGCTCCTACGAGCAGTACTTC.

This clonotype was seen a handful of times. The chain has TRBV5-1 and TRBJ2-1, with D perhaps matching TRBD2 (6 bases). Trimming stripped 5 bases from V and 8 bases from J, with 14 bases between. The CDR3 spans 13 residues. Per germline, CDR1 SGHRS and CDR2 YFSETQ. CDR3 DNA: TGCGCCAGCAGGCCCCAGGGAGGCGATGAGCAGTTCTTC. It encodes CASRPQGGDEQFF.

The rearrangement links TRBV5-5 to TRBJ2-2, with 8 bases lining up with TRBD1. CDR1 is SGHKS and CDR2 is YYEKEE in the germline V gene (reference sequence). The CDR3 has 14 amino acids. Germline trimming cut 2 bases from V and 7 bases from J; bases unmatched to any gene: 4. The CDR3 DNA is TGTGCCAGCAGCTTTGGACAGGGCGGCGGGGAGCTGTTTTTT. It is translated as CASSFGQGGGELFF.

The genes are TRBV20-1 and TRBJ2-2; D call uncertain. The CDR3 extends over 13 amino acids. V gave up 2 bases and J gave up 4 bases, with 8 bases separating them. CDR1 is DFQATT and CDR2 is SNEGSKA in the germline V gene (reference sequence). Here the CDR3 DNA reads TGCAGTGCTAGACGACTCCCCACCGGGGAGCTGTTTTTT. As protein: CSARRLPTGELFF.